This entry lists 30 T cell receptor beta chains sequenced from one sample in a study of chemoradiotherapy in HPV16-positive cancers. Profiling relied on immunoSEQ multiplex PCR, and the TCRdb table lists in-frame clones only, not all of them. The sample lists about 22,000 clones, around 90% seen once, with 17% in the top ten. This specimen was blood, taken from a patient who underwent chemoradiotherapy. All receptors come from a human donor with HPV-associated anogenital cancer.

The chain joins TRBV19 to TRBJ1-6, with unresolved D. Trimming took off 5 bases at V and 9 bases at J, with 11 bases between the two ends. Germline V lookup: CDR1 LNHDA, CDR2 SQIVND (reference sequence). This CDR3 is 13 amino acids long. CDR3 DNA: TGTGCCAGTAGTTACCGGGCGGCTTCACCCCTCCACTTT. It yields the protein CASSYRAASPLHF.

The V and J genes are TRBV15 and TRBJ1-3; no reliable D call. The V and J ends lost 1 base and 0 bases respectively, with 4 bases between them. The germline CDR1 and CDR2 sequences are LNHNV and YYDKDF (reference sequence). This CDR3 is 14 amino acids long. CDR3 nucleotide sequence: TGTGCCACCAGCAGAGTTAACTCTGGAAACACCATATATTTT. Amino acid sequence: CATSRVNSGNTIYF.

This sequence joins TRBV27 and TRBJ2-1, with D perhaps TRBD1 (5 bases). Germline V lookup: CDR1 MNHEY, CDR2 SMNVEV (reference sequence). The CDR3 consists of 16 residues. V dropped 1 base and J dropped 2 bases, with 12 bases sitting between them. The CDR3 reads CASSLWVTGPYNEQFF. The CDR3 nucleotides read TGTGCCAGCAGTTTATGGGTCACAGGACCCTACAATGAGCAGTTCTTC.

The chain combines TRBV10-1 with TRBJ2-7, with TRBD1 identical over 7 bases. Germline V CDR1 and CDR2: WNHNN, SYGVQD (reference sequence). The CDR3 consists of 18 residues. With V trimmed by 7 bases and J by 1 base, 19 bases remained unmatched. CDR3 in DNA: TGCGCCAGCACCCGACAGGGCAAAAAGCTTGTTGAGTCCTACGAGCAGTACTTC. Protein sequence: CASTRQGKKLVESYEQYF.

This clone was counted between two and nine times. The V gene is TRBV5-1, the J gene TRBJ2-7; 8 nucleotides agree with TRBD1. CDR3 length: 13 amino acids. The germline V gene has CDR1 SGHRS and CDR2 YFSETQ. With 5 bases clipped from V and 3 bases from J, the junction kept 4 bases outside the gene matches. DNA of the CDR3: TGCGCCAGCAGGAGGGGACAGGTCTACGAGCAGTACTTC. Encoded protein: CASRRGQVYEQYF.

The gene calls are TRBV4-2 and TRBJ1-4; 7 nucleotides match TRBD1. V dropped 1 base and J dropped 7; count of bases not matched to a gene: 6. Germline CDR1 LGHNA, CDR2 YNFKEQ. The CDR3 has 15 residues. The CDR3: CASSQGTGTVEKLFF. CDR3 coding DNA: TGTGCCAGCAGCCAAGGGACAGGTACGGTTGAAAAACTGTTTTTT.

In DNA form, the CDR3 reads TGTGCCAGCAGCAAGGAGGATCAGGGGCACCAGCCCCAGCATTTT. Protein sequence: CASSKEDQGHQPQHF. V gene TRBV4-2 combines with J gene TRBJ1-5, with a tentative D call TRBD1 (6 bases). Germline CDR1 and CDR2: LGHNA and YNFKEQ. The CDR3 contains 15 residues. The ends were cut back, 5 bases at V and 7 bases at J, with 18 bases in the middle.

The chain links TRBV7-2 to TRBJ2-1; 9 positions match TRBD1. The CDR3 contains 15 residues. With 5 bases clipped from V and 2 bases from J, the junction kept 4 bases outside the gene matches. Germline values: CDR1 SGHTA, CDR2 FQGNSA. This CDR3 reads CASSRGQGTYNEQFF. CDR3 in DNA: TGTGCCAGCAGCCGGGGACAGGGCACCTACAATGAGCAGTTCTTC.

V usage is TRBV4-1 and J usage is TRBJ2-2; D tentatively reads TRBD1 or TRBD2 (5 bases each). The V end was cut by 1 base, the J end by 6 bases, with 15 bases between. CDR1 is MGHRA and CDR2 is YSYEKL in the germline V gene. The CDR3 runs to 16 residues. The CDR3: CASSQGGGRGAGELFF. The DNA for the CDR3 is TGCGCCAGCAGCCAAGGAGGCGGGCGAGGGGCCGGGGAGCTGTTTTTT.

The J gene is TRBJ1-1, the V gene TRBV4-2; 11 bases are shared with TRBD1. This CDR3 region has 15 residues. CDR1 and CDR2 from the germline V gene are LGHNA and YNFKEQ. Unmatched junction bases numbered 9, after V lost 4 bases and J lost 8 bases. The CDR3 region is CASSRTWTGGNEAFF. In DNA, the CDR3 is TGTGCCAGCAGCCGAACATGGACAGGGGGCAACGAAGCTTTCTTT.

The chain uses TRBV28 and TRBJ1-1; weak D call: TRBD1 (5 bases). Germline CDR1 MDHEN, CDR2 SYDVKM. This CDR3 is 12 amino acids long. Trimming took off 7 bases at V and 7 bases at J, with 13 bases between the two ends. This CDR3 is CASMGLTFEAFF. The DNA of the CDR3 is TGTGCCAGCATGGGACTAACTTTTGAAGCTTTCTTT.

The chain joins TRBV6-1 to TRBJ2-6; D remains unclear. V lost 1 base and J 0 bases, leaving 4 bases between the germline ends. The CDR3 is 15 residues long. Looked up from germline, CDR1 is MNHNS and CDR2 is SASEGT. The CDR3 coding sequence is TGTGCCAGCAGTGAAGACAACTCTGGGGCCAACGTCCTGACTTTC. Translated: CASSEDNSGANVLTF.

The genes are TRBV5-4 and TRBJ2-2; D unclear. Germline lookup yields CDR1 SGHNT and CDR2 YYREEE (reference sequence). V was clipped by 0 bases and J by 7 bases, with 10 bases between them. This CDR3 contains 14 residues. The DNA of the CDR3 is TGTGCCAGCAGCTTGGTCGCGTCAGGCGGGGAGCTGTTTTTT. This translates into CASSLVASGGELFF.

The DNA for the CDR3 is TGTGCCAGCAGCGTCTCGGGACTAGCGGGGCCCGGGGATACGCAGTATTTT. Translation gives CASSVSGLAGPGDTQYF. The rearrangement uses TRBV9 and TRBJ2-3; 13 positions agree with TRBD2. The CDR3 has 17 residues. The germline CDR1 and CDR2 sequences are SGDLS and YYNGEE. V was clipped by 2 bases and J by 6 bases; unmatched bases: 9. The complete variable domain, with remaining parts taken from reference TRBV9 and TRBJ2-3, reads DSGVTQTPKHLITATGQRVTLRCSPRSGDLSVYWYQQSLDQGLQFLIQYYNGEERAKGNILERFSAQQFPDLHSELNLSSLELGDSALYFCASSVSGLAGPGDTQYFGPGTRLTVL.

The table lists this clone with a few counts. The chain employs TRBV29-1 and TRBJ2-5, with 11 nucleotides matching TRBD1. Germline CDR1 SQVTM, CDR2 ANQGSEA. V trimming: 7 bases; J trimming: 4 bases; junction bases outside the gene matches: 5. CDR3 length: 13 amino acids. CDR3: CSGRTGGSETQYF. The CDR3 DNA reads as TGCAGCGGAAGGACAGGGGGCTCAGAGACCCAGTACTTC.

V gene TRBV19 combines with J gene TRBJ1-5; D might be TRBD1 (6 bases). From germline, CDR1 is LNHDA and CDR2 SQIVND (reference sequence). The V end lost 6 bases, the J end lost 1 base, and 19 bases lay between the germline ends. There are 17 residues in the CDR3. The CDR3 DNA follows: TGTGCCAGTAGCACCTACTCAGGGGCCTGGAGCAATCAGCCCCAGCATTTT. As protein: CASSTYSGAWSNQPQHF. The whole variable domain, filled in from reference TRBV19 and TRBJ1-5, reads DGGITQSPKYLFRKEGQNVTLSCEQNLNHDAMYWYRQDPGQGLRLIYYSQIVNDFQKGDIAEGYSVSREKKESFPLTVTSAQKNPTAFYLCASSTYSGAWSNQPQHFGDGTRLSIL.

The rearrangement uses TRBV5-4 and TRBJ2-1; 14 positions match TRBD2. CDR1 is SGHNT, CDR2 YYREEE, per germline (reference sequence). The CDR3 sequence is 16 residues long. The junction had 7 bases not matched to a gene; V was cut back by 4 bases and J by 7 bases. CDR3 loop: CASSVPGLAGVNEQFF. CDR3 DNA sequence: TGTGCCAGCAGCGTACCGGGACTAGCGGGAGTAAATGAGCAGTTCTTC.

The rearrangement uses TRBV27 and TRBJ1-2; 12 bases are a match to TRBD1. The V segment lost 3 bases and the J segment 5 bases; nucleotides outside the gene matches: 4. There are 15 residues in the CDR3. Germline V gene data show CDR1 as MNHEY and CDR2 as SMNVEV (reference sequence). CDR3 coding DNA: TGTGCCAGCAGTTTGTTGGGACAGGGGGCTTATGGCTACACCTTC. Translated: CASSLLGQGAYGYTF.

This clone was counted between two and nine times. J is TRBJ2-7 and V is TRBV29-1; D might be TRBD1 (5 bases). There are 14 residues in the CDR3. The V and J ends lost 0 bases and 4 bases respectively, with 13 bases between them. CDR1 and CDR2 from the germline V gene are SQVTM and ANQGSEA. The CDR3 DNA reads TGCAGCGTTGAAGACCCAACCAGGGATTACGAGCAGTACTTC. The encoded protein is CSVEDPTRDYEQYF.

V usage is TRBV2 and J usage is TRBJ2-7; D is possibly TRBD1 (6 bases). Germline values: CDR1 SNHLY, CDR2 FYNNEI. The CDR3 is 15 amino acids. Trimming removed 6 bases at V and 0 bases at J, with 15 bases between. For the CDR3, the DNA is TGTGCCAGCAGCTGGACGGGACAATTCTCCTACGAGCAGTACTTC. It translates to CASSWTGQFSYEQYF.

The V gene is TRBV10-3, the J gene TRBJ1-1; TRBD1 is a possible D gene (5 bases). In germline, CDR1 is ENHRY, CDR2 SYGVKD. V was shortened by 3 bases and J by 5 bases, with 10 bases between the two germline ends. CDR3 length: 13 residues. The DNA of the CDR3 is TGTGCCATCAGTGACGGTTGGGGGACTGAAGCTTTCTTT. Residues: CAISDGWGTEAFF.

V is TRBV5-1 and J is TRBJ2-1, with D perhaps matching TRBD1 or TRBD2 (6 bases each). This CDR3 region has 12 residues. The V and J ends lost 4 bases and 9 bases respectively, with 11 bases between them. Germline V gene sequence: CDR1 SGHRS, CDR2 YFSETQ. The CDR3: CASSQGRSEQFF. CDR3 DNA sequence: TGCGCCAGCAGCCAGGGGAGGAGTGAGCAGTTCTTC.

This chain joins TRBV21-1 and TRBJ2-3; the table's D call, TRBD1, has no DNA check behind it. TRBV21-1 is labeled a pseudogene. This CDR3 has 14 amino acids. CDR3 sequence: CASSPTGSTDTQYF. The CDR3 DNA reads TGTGCCAGCAGCCCGACAGGGAGCACAGATACGCAGTATTTT.

This clone was picked up one time. The chain carries TRBV7-8 and TRBJ1-1; possibly TRBD1 for D (6 bases). From germline, CDR1 is SGHVS and CDR2 FQNEAQ. Trimming stripped 1 base from V and 1 base from J, with 10 bases between. CDR3 length: 15 residues. CDR3 loop: CASSLDWGPNTEAFF. The CDR3 region has the DNA TGTGCCAGCAGCTTAGATTGGGGGCCGAACACTGAAGCTTTCTTT.

The chain joins TRBV20-1 to TRBJ2-1; D might be TRBD1 or TRBD2, each matching 5 bases. Trimming shortened V by 6 bases and J by 8 bases, and 11 bases separated the two germline ends. Per the germline V gene, CDR1 is DFQATT and CDR2 is SNEGSKA (reference sequence). The CDR3 has 11 amino acids. The DNA of the CDR3 is TGCAGTGCGGCCGGGACCCATGAGCAGTTCTTC. Translated, it gives CSAAGTHEQFF.

The chain uses TRBV4-3 and TRBJ1-2; TRBD1 matches 8 bases. Germline CDR1 LGHNA, CDR2 YSLEER. The CDR3 loop spans 14 amino acids. The ends lost 4 bases at V and 4 bases at J; junction bases unmatched: 5. CDR3 nucleotide sequence: TGCGCCAGCAGCCCCGACAGGGGCGCCTATGGCTACACCTTC. Its translation is CASSPDRGAYGYTF.

The CDR3 is CSARTDPSSGNTIYF. The CDR3 region has the DNA TGCAGCGCTCGGACGGACCCTAGCTCTGGAAACACCATATATTTT. This rearrangement joins TRBV29-1 to TRBJ1-3; the D is unclear. V lost 7 bases, J lost 0 bases, and 16 bases lay in between. This CDR3 has 15 residues. Germline-derived CDR1 and CDR2 are SQVTM and ANQGSEA.

V usage is TRBV4-3 and J usage is TRBJ1-2; 7 bases align to TRBD1. The CDR3 covers 12 residues. Per germline, CDR1 LGHNA and CDR2 YSLEER. Unmatched junction bases numbered 2, after V lost 8 bases and J lost 2 bases. This chain's CDR3 is CASRDRNYGYTF. The CDR3 DNA sequence: TGCGCCAGCCGGGACAGAAACTATGGCTACACCTTC.

The chain links TRBV9 to TRBJ1-5; D uncertain. CDR1 is SGDLS, CDR2 YYNGEE, per germline. V was trimmed by 1 base and J by 6 bases, leaving 23 bases between them. CDR3 length equals 18 residues. CDR3 sequence: CASSVLQVPRAVRQPQHF. In DNA, the CDR3 is TGTGCCAGCAGCGTACTCCAGGTTCCCCGAGCTGTCCGTCAGCCCCAGCATTTT. Drawing the rest from reference TRBV9 and TRBJ1-5, the complete variable domain is DSGVTQTPKHLITATGQRVTLRCSPRSGDLSVYWYQQSLDQGLQFLIQYYNGEERAKGNILERFSAQQFPDLHSELNLSSLELGDSALYFCASSVLQVPRAVRQPQHFGDGTRLSIL.

This rearrangement joins TRBV7-2 to TRBJ1-2, with TRBD1 matching over 8 bases. The junction had 10 bases not matched to a gene; V was cut back by 5 bases and J by 5 bases. The CDR3 contains 15 residues. From germline, CDR1 is SGHTA and CDR2 FQGNSA. For the CDR3, the DNA is TGTGCCAGCAGCCCGCGGACAGGGTCCGGTTATGGCTACACCTTC. Its protein product is CASSPRTGSGYGYTF.